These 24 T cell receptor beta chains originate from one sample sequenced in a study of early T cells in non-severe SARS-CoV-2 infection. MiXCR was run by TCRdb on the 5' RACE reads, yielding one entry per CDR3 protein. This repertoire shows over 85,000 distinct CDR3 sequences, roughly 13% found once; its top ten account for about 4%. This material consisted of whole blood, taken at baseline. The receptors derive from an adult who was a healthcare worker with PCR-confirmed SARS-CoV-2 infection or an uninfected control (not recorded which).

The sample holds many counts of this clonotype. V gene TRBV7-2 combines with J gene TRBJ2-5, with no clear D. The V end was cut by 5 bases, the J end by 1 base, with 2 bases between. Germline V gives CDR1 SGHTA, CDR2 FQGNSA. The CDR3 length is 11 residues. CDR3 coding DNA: TGTGCCAGCAGCATCCAAGAGACCCAGTACTTC. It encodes CASSIQETQYF.

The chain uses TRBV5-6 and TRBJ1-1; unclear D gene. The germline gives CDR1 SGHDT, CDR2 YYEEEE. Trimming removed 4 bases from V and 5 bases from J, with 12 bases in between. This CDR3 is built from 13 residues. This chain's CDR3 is CASSPQVKTEAFF. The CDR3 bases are TGTGCCAGCAGCCCCCAGGTTAAAACTGAAGCTTTCTTT.

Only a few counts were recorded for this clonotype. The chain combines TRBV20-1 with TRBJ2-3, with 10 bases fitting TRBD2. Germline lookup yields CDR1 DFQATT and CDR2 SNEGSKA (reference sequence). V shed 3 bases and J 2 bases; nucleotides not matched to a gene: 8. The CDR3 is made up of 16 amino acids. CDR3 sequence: CSASAEAGGITDTQYF. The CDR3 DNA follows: TGCAGTGCTAGTGCAGAAGCGGGGGGGATCACAGATACGCAGTATTTT.

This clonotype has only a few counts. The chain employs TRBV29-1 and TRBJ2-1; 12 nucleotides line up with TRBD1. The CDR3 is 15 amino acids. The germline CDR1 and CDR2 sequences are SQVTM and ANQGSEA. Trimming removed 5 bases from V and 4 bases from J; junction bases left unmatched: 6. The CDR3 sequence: CSVPGQGAFYNEQFF. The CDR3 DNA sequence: TGCAGCGTTCCGGGACAGGGGGCGTTTTACAATGAGCAGTTCTTC.

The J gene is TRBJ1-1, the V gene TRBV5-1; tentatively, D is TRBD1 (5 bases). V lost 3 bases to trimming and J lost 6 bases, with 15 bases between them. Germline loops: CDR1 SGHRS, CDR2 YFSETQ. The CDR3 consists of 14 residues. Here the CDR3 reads CASSWMAGISEAFF. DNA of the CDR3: TGCGCCAGCAGCTGGATGGCAGGGATCTCTGAAGCTTTCTTT. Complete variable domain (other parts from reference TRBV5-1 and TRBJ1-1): KAGVTQTPRYLIKTRGQQVTLSCSPISGHRSVSWYQQTPGQGLQFLFEYFSETQRNKGNFPGRFSGRQFSNSRSEMNVSTLELGDSALYLCASSWMAGISEAFFGQGTRLTVV.

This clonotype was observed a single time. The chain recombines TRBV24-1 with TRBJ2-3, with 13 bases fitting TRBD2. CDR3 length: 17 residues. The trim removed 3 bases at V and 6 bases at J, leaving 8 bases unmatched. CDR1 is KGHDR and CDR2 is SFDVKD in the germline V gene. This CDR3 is CATSDQGLAGRQDTQYF. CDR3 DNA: TGTGCCACCAGTGATCAGGGACTAGCGGGACGACAGGATACGCAGTATTTT.

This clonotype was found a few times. This CDR3 reads CSKAEIYNEQFF. The CDR3 DNA sequence: TGCAGCAAGGCGGAGATATACAATGAGCAGTTCTTC. The V gene is TRBV20-1, the J gene TRBJ2-1; D call uncertain. Germline V CDR1 and CDR2: DFQATT, SNEGSKA (reference sequence). This CDR3 contains 12 residues.

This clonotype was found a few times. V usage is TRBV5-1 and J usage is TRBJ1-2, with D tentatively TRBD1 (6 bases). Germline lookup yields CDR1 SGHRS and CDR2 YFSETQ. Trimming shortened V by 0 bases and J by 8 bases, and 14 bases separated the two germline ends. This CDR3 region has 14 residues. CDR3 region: CASSLEQGALGYTF. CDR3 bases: TGCGCCAGCAGCTTGGAACAGGGAGCATTGGGCTACACCTTC.

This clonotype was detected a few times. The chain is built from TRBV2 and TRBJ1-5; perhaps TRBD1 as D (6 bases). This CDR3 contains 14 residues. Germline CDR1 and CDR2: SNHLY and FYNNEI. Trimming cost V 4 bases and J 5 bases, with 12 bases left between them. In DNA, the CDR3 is TGTGCCAGCAGTGCACAGGGCTGGGATCAGCCCCAGCATTTT. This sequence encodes CASSAQGWDQPQHF. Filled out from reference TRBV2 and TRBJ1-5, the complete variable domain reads EPEVTQTPSHQVTQMGQEVILRCVPISNHLYFYWYRQILGQKVEFLVSFYNNEISEKSEIFDDQFSVERPDGSNFTLKIRSTKLEDSAMYFCASSAQGWDQPQHFGDGTRLSIL.

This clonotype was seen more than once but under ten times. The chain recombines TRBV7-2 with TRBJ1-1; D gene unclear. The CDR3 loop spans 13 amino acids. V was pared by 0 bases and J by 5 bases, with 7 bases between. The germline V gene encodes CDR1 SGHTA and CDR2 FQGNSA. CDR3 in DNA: TGTGCCAGCAGCTTAGCAGGGAGAACTGAAGCTTTCTTT. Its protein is CASSLAGRTEAFF.

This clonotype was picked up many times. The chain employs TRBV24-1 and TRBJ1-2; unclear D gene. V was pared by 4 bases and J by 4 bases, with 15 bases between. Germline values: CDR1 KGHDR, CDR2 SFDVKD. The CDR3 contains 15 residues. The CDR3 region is CATSDPWRGAYGYTF. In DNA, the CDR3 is TGTGCCACCAGTGACCCCTGGCGGGGTGCCTATGGCTACACCTTC.

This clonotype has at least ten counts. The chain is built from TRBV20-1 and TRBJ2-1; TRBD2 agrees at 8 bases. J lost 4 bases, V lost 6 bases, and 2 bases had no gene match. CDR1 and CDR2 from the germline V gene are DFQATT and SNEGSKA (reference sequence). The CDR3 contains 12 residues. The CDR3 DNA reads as TGCAGTGCCGGACTAGCTTACAATGAGCAGTTCTTC. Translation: CSAGLAYNEQFF.

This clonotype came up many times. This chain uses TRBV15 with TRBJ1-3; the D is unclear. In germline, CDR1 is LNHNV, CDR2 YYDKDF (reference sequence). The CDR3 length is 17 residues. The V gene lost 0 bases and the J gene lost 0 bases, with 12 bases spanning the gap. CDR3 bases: TGTGCCACCAGCAGAGACTGGATTGGTGTCTCTGGAAACACCATATATTTT. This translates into CATSRDWIGVSGNTIYF.

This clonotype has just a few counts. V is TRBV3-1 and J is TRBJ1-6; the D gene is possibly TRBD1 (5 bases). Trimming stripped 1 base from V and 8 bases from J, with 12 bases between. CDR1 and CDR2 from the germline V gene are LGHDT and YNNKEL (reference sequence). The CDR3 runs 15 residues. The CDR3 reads CASSQGWGMDSPLHF. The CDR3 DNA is TGTGCCAGCAGCCAAGGATGGGGGATGGATTCACCCCTCCACTTT.

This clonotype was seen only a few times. This chain's CDR3 is CSVEDRRGATDTQYF. As DNA, the CDR3 is TGCAGCGTTGAAGATCGACGGGGAGCGACAGATACGCAGTATTTT. This chain connects TRBV29-1 to TRBJ2-3, with D perhaps matching TRBD2 (5 bases). The CDR3 covers 15 residues. CDR1 is SQVTM and CDR2 is ANQGSEA in the germline V gene. V was clipped by 0 bases and J by 3 bases, with 13 bases between them.

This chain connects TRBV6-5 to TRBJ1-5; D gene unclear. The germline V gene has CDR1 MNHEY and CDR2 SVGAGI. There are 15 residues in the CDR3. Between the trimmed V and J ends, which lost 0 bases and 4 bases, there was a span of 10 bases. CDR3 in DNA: TGTGCCAGCAGTTACTCAGGAAACCTAAATCAGCCCCAGCATTTT. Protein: CASSYSGNLNQPQHF.

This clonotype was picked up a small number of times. CDR3 in amino acids: CASSPPGQGRSYEQYF. CDR3 sequence (DNA): TGTGCCAGCTCACCACCGGGGCAGGGTAGGTCCTACGAGCAGTACTTC. This chain uses TRBV18 with TRBJ2-7, with a weak D call TRBD1 (5 bases). This CDR3 is 16 amino acids long. V was cut by 0 bases and J by 1 base, with 13 bases left in between. Germline lookup yields CDR1 KGHSH and CDR2 LQKENI.

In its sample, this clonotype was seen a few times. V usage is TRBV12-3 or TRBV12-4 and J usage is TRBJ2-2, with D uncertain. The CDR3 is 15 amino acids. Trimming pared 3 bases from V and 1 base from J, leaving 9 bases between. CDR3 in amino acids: CASSFPVVNTGELFF. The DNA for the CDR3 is TGTGCCAGCAGTTTCCCGGTCGTGAACACCGGGGAGCTGTTTTTT.

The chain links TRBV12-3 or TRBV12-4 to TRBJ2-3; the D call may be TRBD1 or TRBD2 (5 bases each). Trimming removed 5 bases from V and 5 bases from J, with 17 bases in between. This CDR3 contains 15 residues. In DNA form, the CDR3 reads TGTGCCAGCAGTCCCCGGGACCACCAGGAAGATACGCAGTATTTT. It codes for CASSPRDHQEDTQYF.

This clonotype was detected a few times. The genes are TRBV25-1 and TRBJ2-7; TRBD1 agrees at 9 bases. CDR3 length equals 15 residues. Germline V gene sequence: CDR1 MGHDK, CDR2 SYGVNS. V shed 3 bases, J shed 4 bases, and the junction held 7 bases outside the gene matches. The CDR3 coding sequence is TGTGCCAGCAGTGACCTAACAGGGGGCAAATACGAGCAGTACTTC. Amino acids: CASSDLTGGKYEQYF.

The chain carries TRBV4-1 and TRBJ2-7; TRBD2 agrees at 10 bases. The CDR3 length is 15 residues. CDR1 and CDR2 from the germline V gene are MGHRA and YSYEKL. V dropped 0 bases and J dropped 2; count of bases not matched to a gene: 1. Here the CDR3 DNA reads TGCGCCAGCAGCCAAGATCTAGCGGGAGCCTACGAGCAGTACTTC. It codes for CASSQDLAGAYEQYF.

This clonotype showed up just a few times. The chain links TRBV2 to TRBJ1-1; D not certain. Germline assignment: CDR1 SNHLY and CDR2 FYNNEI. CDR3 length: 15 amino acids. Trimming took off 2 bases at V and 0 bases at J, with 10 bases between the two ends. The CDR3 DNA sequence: TGTGCCAGCAGTGAACGGCAGGTCATGAACACTGAAGCTTTCTTT. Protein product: CASSERQVMNTEAFF.

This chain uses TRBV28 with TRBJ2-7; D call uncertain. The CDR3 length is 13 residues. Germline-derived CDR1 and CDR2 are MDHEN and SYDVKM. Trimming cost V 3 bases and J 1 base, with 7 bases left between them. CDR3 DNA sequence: TGTGCCAGCAGTTTGGGCAGATCCTACGAGCAGTACTTC. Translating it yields CASSLGRSYEQYF.

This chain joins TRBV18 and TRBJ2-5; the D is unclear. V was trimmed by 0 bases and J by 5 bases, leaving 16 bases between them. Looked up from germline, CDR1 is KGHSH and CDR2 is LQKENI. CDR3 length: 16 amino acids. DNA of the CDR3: TGTGCCAGCTCACCACCCCCCGTCGGAGCCGGGGAGACCCAGTACTTC. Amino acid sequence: CASSPPPVGAGETQYF.